This T cell receptor beta chain originates from a study of shared clonotypes between healthy human individuals. The study, taken as a whole, reports: Sampling covered blood only; tissue repertoires likely differ.

CDR1 and CDR2 from the germline V gene are SGHNT and YYREEE (reference sequence). This CDR3 is 17 amino acids long. The V gene lost 5 bases and the J gene lost 0 bases, with 21 bases spanning the gap. With regard to this clone: Its antigen is not known.

Using immunoSEQ multiplex PCR, the repertoire was profiled, and TCRdb retains in-frame clones only, with some absent. The table shows over 850,000 clones, with roughly 74% occurring only once. V and J are TRBV5-4 and TRBJ2-7; a possible D gene is TRBD1 (5 bases). The specimen was memory CD4+ T cells from PBMCs. Subset given: CD45RA-negative fraction. The TCR sequence derives from a man between 18 and 29 years old in good health. Some clones in this sample may be carry-over from other donors' samples. The CDR3 coding sequence is TGTGCCAGCAGTCGCGGCAGAACAGGCGATAGCTCCTACGAGCAGTACTTC. It yields the protein CASSRGRTGDSSYEQYF.